A selection of T cell receptor beta chains follows, all from one sample in a study of OX40 agonist ivuxolimab in advanced cancers. TCRdb's copy holds only in-frame clones and misses some; the assay was immunoSEQ multiplex PCR. The table includes tens of thousands of clones, more than 70% detected once. The sample here was CD4+ or CD8+ T cells sorted from blood, taken in a trial of the OX40 agonist ivuxolimab. The receptors were sampled from an adult with an advanced solid tumor such as melanoma, head and neck, liver or kidney cancer. Each CDR3 is given with its conserved first and last residue. The order of the fields is V gene, J gene, D gene, clone size, CDR3 protein, CDR3 DNA. D genes are given only for firm matches. Expanded clones are given a class, and other clones once, few, many or no size at all.

>TRBV6-1|TRBJ1-1|.|.
CASSEKGSGTEAFF
TGTGCCAGCAGTGAAAAGGGGTCGGGCACTGAAGCTTTCTTT
>TRBV7-3|TRBJ1-2|.|.
CASSLSGGTYGYTF
TGTGCCAGCAGCTTATCCGGCGGAACCTATGGCTACACCTTC
>TRBV4-2|TRBJ2-1|.|.
CASSQGDTAPHEQFF
TGTGCCAGCAGCCAAGGTGACACCGCACCTCACGAGCAGTTCTTC
>TRBV6-6|TRBJ1-1|TRBD1|.
CASSRDRAGTEAFF
TGTGCCAGCAGCAGGGACAGGGCGGGCACTGAAGCTTTCTTT
>TRBV6-4|TRBJ1-1|.|.
CASSETGHHTEAFF
TGTGCCAGCAGTGAGACGGGACACCACACTGAAGCTTTCTTT
>TRBV5-1|TRBJ1-4|.|.
CASSFDGGSTNEKLFF
TGCGCCAGCAGCTTCGACGGCGGCTCAACTAATGAAAAACTGTTTTTT
>TRBV7-6|TRBJ1-2|TRBD1|.
CASSASRDRANYGYTF
TGTGCCAGCAGCGCAAGCCGGGACAGAGCTAACTATGGCTACACCTTC
>TRBV5-1|TRBJ1-4|.|.
CASSPRDGLNEKLFF
TGCGCCAGCAGCCCTAGGGACGGGCTTAATGAAAAACTGTTTTTT
>TRBV7-2|TRBJ2-1|.|.
CASSLRASEPHEQFF
TGTGCCAGCAGCCTCCGGGCTAGCGAACCCCATGAGCAGTTCTTC
>TRBV19|TRBJ1-1|.|once
CASREVGAMNTEAFF
TGTGCCAGTAGGGAGGTAGGAGCAATGAACACTGAAGCTTTCTTT
>TRBV11-1|TRBJ1-3|.|.
CASSFRHPSGNTIYF
TGTGCCAGCAGCTTCCGACACCCCTCTGGAAACACCATATATTTT
>TRBV5-4|TRBJ2-5|TRBD1|.
CASSRTGQETQYF
TGTGCCAGCAGCCGGACAGGACAAGAGACCCAGTACTTC
>TRBV18|TRBJ2-5|.|few
CASSPGTQEETQYF
TGTGCCAGCTCACCGGGGACGCAGGAAGAGACCCAGTACTTC
>TRBV25-1|TRBJ1-1|.|once
CASSATEYTEAFF
TGTGCCAGCAGTGCCACAGAATACACTGAAGCTTTCTTT
>TRBV2|TRBJ1-4|.|few
CASRELEKLFF
TGTGCCAGCAGGGAGCTAGAAAAACTGTTTTTT
>TRBV19|TRBJ2-1|.|.
CASSPWTHYNEQFF
TGTGCCAGTAGTCCCTGGACACATTACAATGAGCAGTTCTTC
>TRBV21-1|TRBJ2-5|.|.
CASSKGALSVGDKQETQYF
TGTGCCAGCAGCAAAGGGGCCCTCTCGGTGGGGGACAAGCAAGAGACCCAGTACTTC
>TRBV6-6|TRBJ1-5|.|.
CASSYSVGKGNQPQHF
TGTGCCAGCAGTTACTCAGTAGGGAAAGGCAATCAGCCCCAGCATTTT
>TRBV7-3|TRBJ1-1|.|once
CASSARDGSEAFF
TGTGCCAGCAGCGCCCGGGACGGCTCTGAAGCTTTCTTT
>TRBV7-6|TRBJ2-6|.|.
CASSPTGANVLTF
TGTGCCAGCAGCCCAACTGGGGCCAACGTCCTGACTTTC
>TRBV5-6|TRBJ2-3|.|.
CASSQAGVRDTQYF
TGTGCCAGCAGCCAGGCCGGCGTTAGGGATACGCAGTATTTT
>TRBV6-5|TRBJ1-1|.|.
CASSYALTGTEAFF
TGTGCCAGCAGTTACGCTCTGACAGGAACTGAAGCTTTCTTT
>TRBV4-2|TRBJ2-1|.|once
CASSQALGIEQFF
TGTGCCAGCAGCCAGGCGCTAGGTATTGAGCAGTTCTTC
>TRBV7-9|TRBJ1-5|.|.
CASSLDGNQPQHF
TGTGCCAGCAGCTTGGACGGGAATCAGCCCCAGCATTTT
>TRBV28|TRBJ2-7|.|.
CASRAWGGRYEQYF
TGTGCCAGCAGGGCCTGGGGCGGTCGGTACGAGCAGTACTTC
>TRBV6-6|TRBJ1-5|.|.
CASSNNHQPQHF
TGTGCCAGCAGTAACAACCATCAGCCCCAGCATTTT
>TRBV10-1|TRBJ2-2|.|few
CASSELGAKTGELFF
TGCGCCAGCAGTGAGCTGGGGGCAAAAACCGGGGAGCTGTTTTTT
>TRBV14|TRBJ1-2|.|once
CASSQGEAYGYTF
TGTGCCAGCAGCCAAGGGGAGGCCTATGGCTACACCTTC
>TRBV20-1|TRBJ1-2|.|once
CSAGKSYGYTF
TGCAGTGCTGGAAAGAGTTATGGCTACACCTTC
>TRBV6-1|TRBJ2-3|.|.
CASSEGGGADTQYF
TGTGCCAGCAGTGAAGGGGGCGGGGCAGATACGCAGTATTTT
>TRBV2|TRBJ2-1|TRBD1|.
CASRTQLTGTEQFF
TGTGCCAGCAGGACACAATTGACAGGGACTGAGCAGTTCTTC
>TRBV28|TRBJ2-1|.|.
CASTTYLGHEQFF
TGTGCCAGCACCACATATTTGGGGCATGAGCAGTTCTTC
>TRBV2|TRBJ2-5|TRBD1|.
CASRAGTGLETQYF
TGTGCCAGCAGGGCCGGGACAGGGTTAGAGACCCAGTACTTC
>TRBV20-1|TRBJ2-4|TRBD1|.
CSARDRGFQYF
TGCAGTGCTAGGGACAGGGGATTTCAGTACTTC
>TRBV5-6|TRBJ1-5|.|.
CASSFMTEADRPQHF
TGTGCCAGCAGCTTTATGACCGAGGCCGATCGGCCCCAGCATTTT
>TRBV7-8|TRBJ2-7|TRBD1|.
CASSFTNDRVGEQYF
TGTGCCAGCAGCTTCACCAACGACAGGGTAGGCGAGCAGTACTTC
>TRBV5-8|TRBJ2-2|.|.
CASSLEGGTGELFF
TGTGCCAGCAGCTTGGAGGGGGGAACCGGGGAGCTGTTTTTT
>TRBV6-1|TRBJ2-1|.|few
CASSGPRTANNEQFF
TGTGCCAGCAGTGGCCCTAGGACAGCTAACAATGAGCAGTTCTTC
>TRBV2|TRBJ2-5|.|.
CASSGPEMYQETQYF
TGTGCCAGCAGTGGCCCGGAGATGTACCAAGAGACCCAGTACTTC
>TRBV7-2|TRBJ1-6|TRBD1|.
CASRPDRGRRSLHF
TGTGCCAGCAGACCGGACAGGGGGCGTAGATCCCTCCACTTT
>TRBV19|TRBJ2-7|TRBD2|.
CASSRTSGGSSYEQYF
TGTGCCAGTAGTCGGACTAGTGGGGGGAGCTCCTACGAGCAGTACTTC
>TRBV5-1|TRBJ1-2|.|.
CASSLGASNYGYTF
TGCGCCAGCAGCTTGGGTGCCAGTAACTATGGCTACACCTTC
>TRBV5-1|TRBJ2-7|.|.
CASSFGSGAGEQYF
TGCGCCAGCAGCTTCGGGTCCGGGGCTGGGGAGCAGTACTTC
>TRBV7-9|TRBJ2-7|.|.
CASSLGDASYEQYF
TGTGCCAGCAGCCTGGGGGACGCCTCCTACGAGCAGTACTTC
>TRBV5-1|TRBJ2-1|.|.
CASSSGSEYNEQFF
TGCGCCAGCAGCTCCGGATCGGAATACAATGAGCAGTTCTTC
>TRBV5-1|TRBJ1-1|.|.
CASSFRVSDTEAFF
TGCGCCAGCAGCTTCAGGGTATCGGACACTGAAGCTTTCTTT
>TRBV7-2|TRBJ2-5|.|.
CASTRLGGKGQETQYF
TGTGCCAGCACCCGTTTAGGGGGTAAGGGGCAAGAGACCCAGTACTTC
>TRBV9|TRBJ2-1|TRBD1|.
CASSEGQNYNEQFF
TGTGCCAGCAGCGAGGGACAGAACTACAATGAGCAGTTCTTC
>TRBV28|TRBJ2-7|.|.
CATSLPDEQYF
TGTGCCACCTCCCTTCCGGACGAGCAGTACTTC
>TRBV5-1|TRBJ1-1|.|few
CASSLFSGTEAFF
TGCGCCAGCAGCTTGTTTTCGGGCACTGAAGCTTTCTTT
>TRBV28|TRBJ2-7|TRBD1|.
CASRPTGFLAYEQYF
TGTGCCAGCAGACCGACAGGGTTTTTAGCCTACGAGCAGTACTTC
>TRBV6-1|TRBJ1-5|.|once
CASSDSPMGPQHF
TGTGCCAGCAGTGATTCCCCTATGGGGCCCCAGCATTTT